This T cell receptor beta chain is from a study of radiotherapy plus CTLA-4 blockade in lung cancer. The method was immunoSEQ multiplex PCR; TCRdb's version includes in-frame clones alone and lacks a portion of them. This table has around 44,000 clones, 77% appearing once. From germline, CDR1 is SQVTM and CDR2 ANQGSEA. The junction had 11 bases not matched to a gene; V was cut back by 4 bases and J by 5 bases. This CDR3 has 17 residues. The clonotype originates from a human donor with non-small cell lung cancer whose response to radiotherapy plus ipilimumab could not be evaluated. This chain joins TRBV29-1 and TRBJ2-3, with 14 positions matching TRBD2. The input for sequencing was peripheral blood, taken from a patient treated with radiotherapy plus ipilimumab. CDR3 in DNA: TGCAGCGTTGCCCCCCCTCTGGGACTAGCGGGAGTAGATACGCAGTATTTT. Amino acids: CSVAPPLGLAGVDTQYF.